A selection of T cell receptor beta chains follows, all from one sample in a study of Graves' ophthalmopathy and Graves' hyperthyroidism. From the multiplex PCR reads, TCRdb called clonotypes with MiXCR, one entry per CDR3 protein. The profile shows around 520,000 distinct CDR3 sequences, approximately 35% of them singletons. Sequencing used peripheral blood or thyroid tissue (not recorded which). The source is an adult man with Graves' hyperthyroidism. CDR3s include the opening cysteine and the closing phenylalanine or tryptophan. The D gene is left open where the match is weak. Clone sizes are given selectively: once, few, many, or a class where the clone is expanded.

TRBD2 TRBJ2-1 TRBV29-1 once TGCAGCGTTCCTAGCGGGATCGACAATGAGCAGTTCTTC CSVPSGIDNEQFF
- TRBJ1-5 TRBV30 few TGTGCCTGGAGGGGGGCATCAAATCAGCCCCAGCATTTT CAWRGASNQPQHF
TRBD2 TRBJ2-2 TRBV24-1 many TGTGCCACCAGTGATTCGGGACTAGCGGGATCCTACACCGGGGAGCTGTTTTTT CATSDSGLAGSYTGELFF
TRBD1 TRBJ2-1 TRBV5-1 - TGTGCCAGCAGCTTGGGGGACAGGGACTACAATGAGCAGTTCTTC CASSLGDRDYNEQFF
TRBD2 TRBJ2-7 TRBV2 - TGTGCCAGCAGTTTGACTAGCGGGATGAACGAGCAGTACTTC CASSLTSGMNEQYF
- TRBJ2-2 TRBV5-1 many TGCGCCAGCAGAAAAGATGCCGGGAACACCGGGGAGCTGTTTTTT CASRKDAGNTGELFF
TRBD2 TRBJ2-2 TRBV7-9 many TGTGCCAGCAGCTTAGTTGACGGCGGGAGAGCCGGGGAGCTGTTTTTT CASSLVDGGRAGELFF
TRBD1 TRBJ1-2 TRBV7-9 once TGTGCCAGCAGCTTAGTTTCACGACAGGGAAACTATGGCTACACCTTC CASSLVSRQGNYGYTF
TRBD2 TRBJ2-7 TRBV12-3/TRBV12-4 many TGTGCCAGCAGTTTTACTAGCGGGAGTTCCTACGAGCAGTACTTC CASSFTSGSSYEQYF
- TRBJ2-5 TRBV12-3/TRBV12-4 many TGTGCCAGCAGTTTAACGTCAGAACAAGAGACCCAGTACTTC CASSLTSEQETQYF
- TRBJ2-1 TRBV24-1 - TGTGCCACCAGTGACCCTACGTCGGGGCAGGGGAGCTCCTACAATGAGCAGTTCTTC CATSDPTSGQGSSYNEQFF
TRBD2 TRBJ2-1 TRBV7-9 few TGTGCCAGCAGCTTGCTAGCGGGAGGGCGAAATGAGCAGTTCTTC CASSLLAGGRNEQFF
- TRBJ1-1 TRBV7-8 many TGTGCCAGCAGCTCAACGGGGTACATGAACACTGAAGCTTTCTTT CASSSTGYMNTEAFF
TRBD2 TRBJ2-7 TRBV10-3 many TGTGCCATCAGTGAGCGGTTTAGCGGGGGCGGCTACGAGCAGTACTTC CAISERFSGGGYEQYF
- TRBJ2-7 TRBV7-9 - TGTGCCAGCAGCATGTATACCGGGGGGCCCCACGAGCAGTACTTC CASSMYTGGPHEQYF
- TRBJ1-1 TRBV7-2 many TGTGCCAGCAGCTTAATATCTAACACTGAAGCTTTCTTT CASSLISNTEAFF
TRBD2 TRBJ2-5 TRBV5-8 many TGTGCCAGCAGCTTGGGGACGGGGACTAGGTCTCAAGAGACCCAGTACTTC CASSLGTGTRSQETQYF